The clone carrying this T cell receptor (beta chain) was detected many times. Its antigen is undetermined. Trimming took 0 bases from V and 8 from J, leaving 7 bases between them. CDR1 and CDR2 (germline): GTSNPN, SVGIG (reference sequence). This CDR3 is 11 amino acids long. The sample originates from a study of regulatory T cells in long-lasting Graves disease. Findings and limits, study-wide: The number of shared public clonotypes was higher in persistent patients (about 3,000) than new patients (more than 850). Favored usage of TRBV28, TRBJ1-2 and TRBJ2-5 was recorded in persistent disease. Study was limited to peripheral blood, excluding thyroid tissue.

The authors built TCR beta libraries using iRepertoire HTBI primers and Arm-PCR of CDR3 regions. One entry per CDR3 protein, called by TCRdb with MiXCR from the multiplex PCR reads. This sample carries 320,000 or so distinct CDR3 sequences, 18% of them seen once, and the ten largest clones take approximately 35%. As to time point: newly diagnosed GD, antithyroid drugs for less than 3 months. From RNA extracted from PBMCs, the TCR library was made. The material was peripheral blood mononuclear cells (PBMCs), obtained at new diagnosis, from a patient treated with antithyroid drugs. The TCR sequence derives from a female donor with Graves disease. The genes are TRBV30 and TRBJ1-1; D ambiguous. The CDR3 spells CAWSVTREAFF. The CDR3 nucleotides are TGTGCCTGGAGTGTAACGCGGGAAGCTTTCTTT. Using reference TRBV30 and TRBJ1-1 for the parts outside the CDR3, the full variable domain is SQTIHQWPATLVQPVGSPLSLECTVEGTSNPNLYWYRQAAGRGLQLLFYSVGIGQISSEVPQNLSASRPQDRQFILSSKKLLLSDSGFYLCAWSVTREAFFGQGTRLTVV.